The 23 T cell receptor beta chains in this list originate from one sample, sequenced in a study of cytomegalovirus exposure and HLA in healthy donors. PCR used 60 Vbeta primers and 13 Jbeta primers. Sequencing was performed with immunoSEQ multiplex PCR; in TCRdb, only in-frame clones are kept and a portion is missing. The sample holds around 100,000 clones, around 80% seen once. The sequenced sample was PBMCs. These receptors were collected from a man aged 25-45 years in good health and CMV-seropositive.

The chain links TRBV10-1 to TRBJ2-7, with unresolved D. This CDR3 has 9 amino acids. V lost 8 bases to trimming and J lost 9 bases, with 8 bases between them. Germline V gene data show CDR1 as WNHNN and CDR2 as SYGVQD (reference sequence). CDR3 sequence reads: CASGPGQYF. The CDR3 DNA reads TGCGCCAGCGGCCCAGGGCAGTACTTC.

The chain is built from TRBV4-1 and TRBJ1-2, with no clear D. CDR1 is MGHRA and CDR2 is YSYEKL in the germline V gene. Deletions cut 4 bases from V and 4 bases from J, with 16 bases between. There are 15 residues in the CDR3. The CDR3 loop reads CASSLPGSDSYGYTF. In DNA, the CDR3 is TGCGCCAGCAGCCTCCCCGGGTCAGACTCCTATGGCTACACCTTC.

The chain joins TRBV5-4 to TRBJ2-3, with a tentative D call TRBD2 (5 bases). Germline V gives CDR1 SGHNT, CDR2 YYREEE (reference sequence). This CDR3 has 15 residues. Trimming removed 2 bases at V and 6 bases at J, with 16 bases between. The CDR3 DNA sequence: TGTGCCAGCAGCTTTAGCTCAGGTGGCGGGGATACGCAGTATTTT. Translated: CASSFSSGGGDTQYF.

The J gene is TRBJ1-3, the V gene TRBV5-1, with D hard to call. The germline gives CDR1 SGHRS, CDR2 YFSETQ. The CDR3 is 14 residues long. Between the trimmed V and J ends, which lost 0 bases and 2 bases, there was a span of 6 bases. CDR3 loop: CASSLGAPGNTIYF. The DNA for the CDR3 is TGCGCCAGCAGCTTGGGGGCCCCTGGAAACACCATATATTTT.

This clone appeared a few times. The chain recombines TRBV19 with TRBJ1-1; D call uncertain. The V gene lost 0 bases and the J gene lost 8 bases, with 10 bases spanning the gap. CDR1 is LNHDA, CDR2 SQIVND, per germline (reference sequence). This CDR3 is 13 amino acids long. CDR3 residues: CASSIDVETEAFF. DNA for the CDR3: TGTGCCAGTAGTATAGATGTAGAGACAGAAGCTTTCTTT.

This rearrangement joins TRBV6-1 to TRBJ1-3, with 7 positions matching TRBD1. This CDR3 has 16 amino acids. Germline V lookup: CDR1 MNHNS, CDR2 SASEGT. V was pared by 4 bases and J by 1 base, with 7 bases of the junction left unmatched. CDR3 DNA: TGTGCCAGCAGTGCCAACCCAGGGGGTTCTGGAAACACCATATATTTT. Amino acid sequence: CASSANPGGSGNTIYF.

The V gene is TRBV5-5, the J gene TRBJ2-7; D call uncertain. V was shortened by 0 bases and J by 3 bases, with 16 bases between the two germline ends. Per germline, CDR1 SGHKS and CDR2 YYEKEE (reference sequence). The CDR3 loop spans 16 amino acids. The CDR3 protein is CASSLALSFQDYEQYF. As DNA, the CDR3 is TGTGCCAGCAGCTTGGCTTTGAGTTTCCAGGACTACGAGCAGTACTTC.

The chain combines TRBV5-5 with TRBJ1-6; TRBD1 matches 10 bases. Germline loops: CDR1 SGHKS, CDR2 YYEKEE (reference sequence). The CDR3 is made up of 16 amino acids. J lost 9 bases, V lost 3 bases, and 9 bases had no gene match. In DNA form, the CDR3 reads TGTGCCAGCAGCTCACCGGGACAGGGGAACTCTTCACCCCTCCACTTT. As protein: CASSSPGQGNSSPLHF.

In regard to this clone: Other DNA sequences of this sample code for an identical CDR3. The CDR3 is CASSPDSSTDTQYF. The DNA of the CDR3 is TGTGCCAGCAGCCCGGACAGTAGCACAGATACGCAGTATTTT. The chain has TRBV7-9 and TRBJ2-3; the D gene is possibly TRBD1 (6 bases). Trimming left V 5 bases short and J 0 bases short, with 9 bases between. CDR3 length equals 14 residues. Germline assignment: CDR1 SEHNR and CDR2 FQNEAQ (reference sequence).

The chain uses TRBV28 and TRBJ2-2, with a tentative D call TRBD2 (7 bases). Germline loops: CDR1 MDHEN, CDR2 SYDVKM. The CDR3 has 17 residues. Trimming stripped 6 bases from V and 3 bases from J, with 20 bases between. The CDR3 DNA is TGTGCCAGCAGACCGGACTGGCGGGGGCCTCACACCGGGGAGCTGTTTTTT. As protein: CASRPDWRGPHTGELFF.

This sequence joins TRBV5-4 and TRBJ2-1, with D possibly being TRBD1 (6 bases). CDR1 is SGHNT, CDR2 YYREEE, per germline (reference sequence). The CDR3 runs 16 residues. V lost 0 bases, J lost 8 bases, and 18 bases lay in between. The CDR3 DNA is TGTGCCAGCAGCTTGGCCCTTTGGGACAATAAGGATGAGCAGTTCTTC. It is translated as CASSLALWDNKDEQFF.

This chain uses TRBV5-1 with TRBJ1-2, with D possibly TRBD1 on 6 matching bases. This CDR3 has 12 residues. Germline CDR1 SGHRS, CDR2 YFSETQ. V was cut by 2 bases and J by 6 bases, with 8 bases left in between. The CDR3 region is CASSFSGDGYTF. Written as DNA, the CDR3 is TGCGCCAGCAGCTTTTCAGGGGATGGCTACACCTTC.

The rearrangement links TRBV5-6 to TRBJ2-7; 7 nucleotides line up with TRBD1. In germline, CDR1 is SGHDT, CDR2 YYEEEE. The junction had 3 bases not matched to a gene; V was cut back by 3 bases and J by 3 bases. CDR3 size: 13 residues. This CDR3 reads CASSSGTVYEQYV. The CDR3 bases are TGTGCCAGCAGCTCCGGGACAGTCTACGAGCAGTACGTC.

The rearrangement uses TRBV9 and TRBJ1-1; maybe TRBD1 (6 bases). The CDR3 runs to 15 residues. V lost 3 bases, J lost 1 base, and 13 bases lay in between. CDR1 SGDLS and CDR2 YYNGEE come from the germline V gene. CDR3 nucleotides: TGTGCCAGCAGCGAAAAGGGACACCCGAACACTGAAGCTTTCTTT. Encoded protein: CASSEKGHPNTEAFF.

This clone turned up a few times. This CDR3 reads CASSQWTGRSPLHF. In DNA form, the CDR3 reads TGTGCCAGCAGCCAATGGACAGGGCGATCACCCCTCCACTTT. The V and J genes are TRBV13 and TRBJ1-6; TRBD1 aligns across 8 bases. The CDR3 runs 14 residues. After removal of 5 bases from V and 10 bases from J, the junction contained 7 bases not matched to a gene. CDR1 PRHDT and CDR2 FYEKMQ come from the germline V gene (reference sequence).

In DNA form, the CDR3 reads TGTGCCAGTAGGTACAGGGTAACGAAGAACTATGGCTACACCTTC. Protein: CASRYRVTKNYGYTF. The chain employs TRBV19 and TRBJ1-2; a possible D gene is TRBD1 (6 bases). This CDR3 spans 15 amino acids. From germline, CDR1 is LNHDA and CDR2 SQIVND (reference sequence). V shed 6 bases and J shed 2 bases, with 16 bases lying between them.

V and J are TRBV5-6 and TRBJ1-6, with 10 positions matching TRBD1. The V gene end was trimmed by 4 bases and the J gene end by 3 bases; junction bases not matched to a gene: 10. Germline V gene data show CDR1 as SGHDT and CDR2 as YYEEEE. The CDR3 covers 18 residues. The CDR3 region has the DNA TGTGCCAGCAGCGTTTATCACCGGGACAGGGGCTATAATTCACCCCTCCACTTT. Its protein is CASSVYHRDRGYNSPLHF.

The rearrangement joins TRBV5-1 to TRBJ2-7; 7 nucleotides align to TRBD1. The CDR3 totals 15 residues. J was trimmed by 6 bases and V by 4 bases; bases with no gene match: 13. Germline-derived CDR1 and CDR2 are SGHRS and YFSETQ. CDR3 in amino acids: CASSLGKPQGVEQYF. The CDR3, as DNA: TGCGCCAGCAGCCTGGGGAAGCCGCAGGGGGTCGAGCAGTACTTC.

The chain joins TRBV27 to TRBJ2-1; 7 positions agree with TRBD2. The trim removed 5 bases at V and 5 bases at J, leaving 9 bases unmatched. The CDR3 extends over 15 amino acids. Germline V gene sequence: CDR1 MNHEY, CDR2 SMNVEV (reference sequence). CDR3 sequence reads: CASSQAGRSHNEQFF. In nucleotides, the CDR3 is TGTGCCAGCAGTCAAGCGGGAAGGTCCCACAATGAGCAGTTCTTC.

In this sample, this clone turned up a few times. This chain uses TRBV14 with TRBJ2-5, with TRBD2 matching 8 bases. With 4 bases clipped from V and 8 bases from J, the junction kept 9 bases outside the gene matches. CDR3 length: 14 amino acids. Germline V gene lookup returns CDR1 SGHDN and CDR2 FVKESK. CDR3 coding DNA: TGTGCCAGCAGCCCCACTGGGCGGGGGGAAACCCAGTACTTC. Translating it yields CASSPTGRGETQYF.

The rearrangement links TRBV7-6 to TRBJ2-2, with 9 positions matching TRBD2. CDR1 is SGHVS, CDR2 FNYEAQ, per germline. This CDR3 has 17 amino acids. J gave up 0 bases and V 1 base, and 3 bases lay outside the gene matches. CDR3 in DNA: TGTGCCAGCAGCTTAGTTGCTAGCGGGGCGAACACCGGGGAGCTGTTTTTT. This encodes CASSLVASGANTGELFF.

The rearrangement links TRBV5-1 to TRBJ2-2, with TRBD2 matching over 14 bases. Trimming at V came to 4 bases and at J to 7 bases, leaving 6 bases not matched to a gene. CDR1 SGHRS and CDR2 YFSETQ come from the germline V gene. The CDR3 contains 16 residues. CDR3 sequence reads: CASSGGLAGEVGELFF. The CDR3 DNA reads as TGCGCCAGCAGCGGGGGACTAGCGGGAGAGGTCGGGGAGCTGTTTTTT.

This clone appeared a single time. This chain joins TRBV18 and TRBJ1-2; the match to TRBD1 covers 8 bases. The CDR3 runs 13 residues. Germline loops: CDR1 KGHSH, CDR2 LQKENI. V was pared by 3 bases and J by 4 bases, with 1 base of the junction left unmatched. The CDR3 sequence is CASSPQGAYGYTF. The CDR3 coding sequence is TGTGCCAGCTCACCTCAGGGGGCCTATGGCTACACCTTC.